The 17 T cell receptor beta chains below come from one sample, sequenced in a study of regulatory T cells in long-lasting Graves disease. Time point: persistent/refractory GD, antithyroid drugs over 5 years with positive TRAb. From RNA extracted from PBMCs, the TCR library was made. To make TCR beta libraries, researchers used iRepertoire HTBI primers and Arm-PCR of CDR3 regions. Each CDR3 protein is one row after TCRdb ran MiXCR on the multiplex PCR reads. The sample lists 600,000 to 800,000 distinct CDR3 sequences, around 30% occurring once. Specimen: peripheral blood mononuclear cells (PBMCs), collected when the disease was refractory, from a patient treated with antithyroid drugs. The receptors stem from a female donor with Graves disease.

This chain links TRBV3-1 with TRBJ1-4; perhaps TRBD1 as D (5 bases). In germline, CDR1 is LGHDT, CDR2 YNNKEL (reference sequence). Trimming shortened V by 0 bases and J by 2 bases, and 7 bases separated the two germline ends. CDR3 size: 15 residues. Here the CDR3 DNA reads TGTGCCAGCAGCCAAGACAGGGTTACTAATGAAAAACTGTTTTTT. Translated: CASSQDRVTNEKLFF.

The V and J genes are TRBV5-5 and TRBJ1-6; the D is unclear. The CDR3 is made up of 15 amino acids. The V end was cut by 0 bases, the J end by 7 bases, with 11 bases between. Germline assignment: CDR1 SGHKS and CDR2 YYEKEE (reference sequence). In DNA, the CDR3 is TGTGCCAGCAGCTTGGTGGCGGCGGGGAATTCACCCCTCCACTTT. Its protein is CASSLVAAGNSPLHF.

This chain uses TRBV7-9 with TRBJ1-2; no clear D. In germline, CDR1 is SEHNR, CDR2 FQNEAQ (reference sequence). The CDR3 extends over 16 amino acids. V was trimmed by 1 base and J by 7 bases, leaving 19 bases between them. The CDR3 bases are TGTGCCAGCAGCTTAGGGGTAAACCTAGAACGATTTGGCTACACCTTC. This translates into CASSLGVNLERFGYTF.

This clonotype was recorded a few times. CDR3 loop: CASSLSGQLNTGELFF. The CDR3 coding sequence is TGTGCCAGCAGCTTATCTGGGCAGTTGAACACCGGGGAGCTGTTTTTT. The chain recombines TRBV7-3 with TRBJ2-2; no clear D. The CDR3 length is 16 residues. Trimming cost V 2 bases and J 1 base, with 11 bases left between them. The germline gives CDR1 SGHTA, CDR2 FQGTGA. The full variable domain, its missing parts supplied by reference TRBV7-3 and TRBJ2-2, is GAGVSQTPSNKVTEKGKYVELRCDPISGHTALYWYRQSLGQGPEFLIYFQGTGAADDSGLPNDRFFAVRPEGSVSTLKIQRTERGDSAVYLCASSLSGQLNTGELFFGEGSRLTVL.

On this clonotype itself: This could be a read error, since a much larger clone is one nucleotide away. The chain joins TRBV6-5 to TRBJ1-1; D is ambiguous. This CDR3 spans 12 amino acids. Germline CDR1 and CDR2: MNHEY and SVGAGI. This CDR3 reads CASSYSNTETFF. In nucleotides, the CDR3 is TGTGCCAGCAGTTACTCGAACACTGAAACTTTCTTT.

V gene TRBV11-2 combines with J gene TRBJ1-4, with 7 bases fitting TRBD1. Germline CDR1 SGHAT, CDR2 FQNNGV. J gave up 4 bases and V 8 bases, and 4 bases lay outside the gene matches. CDR3 length equals 13 residues. In nucleotides, the CDR3 is TGTGCCAGCTGGACAGGCCTTAATGAAAAACTGTTTTTT. The encoded protein is CASWTGLNEKLFF.

A note on this clonotype: This likely reflects a read error, since a far larger clone is one base away. The chain employs TRBV9 and TRBJ1-1, with D possibly matching TRBD1 (5 bases). V was cut by 5 bases and J by 3 bases, with 11 bases left in between. Germline V lookup: CDR1 SGDLS, CDR2 YYNGEE. CDR3 size: 13 residues. CDR3 sequence (DNA): TGTGCCAGCAGTGTCAGGGTGGACACTGAAGCTTTCTTT. Amino acids: CASSVRVDTEAFF.

This clonotype has more than one count but fewer than ten. This sequence joins TRBV24-1 and TRBJ1-2, with D possibly being TRBD1 (5 bases). The CDR3 runs to 15 residues. Germline V lookup: CDR1 KGHDR, CDR2 SFDVKD. V was cut by 4 bases and J by 4 bases, with 15 bases left in between. In nucleotides, the CDR3 is TGTGCCACCAGTGACTCCGGGGGGTTTCTCTATGGCTACACCTTC. Its translation is CATSDSGGFLYGYTF.

This clonotype has a count of ten or more. The chain combines TRBV18 with TRBJ1-1, with D unresolved. This CDR3 region has 15 residues. The V end lost 0 bases, the J end lost 1 base, and 9 bases lay between the germline ends. CDR1 is KGHSH, CDR2 LQKENI, per germline. Written as DNA, the CDR3 is TGTGCCAGCTCACCACCGACAACTTGGAACACTGAAGCTTTCTTT. Encoded protein: CASSPPTTWNTEAFF.

This clonotype was recorded many times. The chain is built from TRBV19 and TRBJ2-5; TRBD1 agrees at 9 bases. This CDR3 region has 16 residues. Germline V gives CDR1 LNHDA, CDR2 SQIVND (reference sequence). The junction had 10 bases not matched to a gene; V was cut back by 5 bases and J by 3 bases. CDR3 coding DNA: TGTGCCAGTAGTGGGGCCTCCGGGACAGGGAAAGAGACCCAGTACTTC. Amino acids: CASSGASGTGKETQYF.

This clonotype was seen just once. V gene TRBV5-1 combines with J gene TRBJ2-7; TRBD2 agrees at 9 bases. Germline values: CDR1 SGHRS, CDR2 YFSETQ. This CDR3 spans 15 amino acids. V lost 7 bases and J lost 5; bases outside the gene matches: 13. The CDR3: CASHGASGISNEQYF. The CDR3 DNA sequence: TGCGCCAGCCATGGAGCTAGCGGGATCTCTAACGAGCAGTACTTC.

The chain combines TRBV2 with TRBJ1-5; unclear D gene. Trimming removed 1 base at V and 0 bases at J, with 4 bases between. The CDR3 runs to 14 residues. Germline V CDR1 and CDR2: SNHLY, FYNNEI. The CDR3 is CASSEDYSNQPQHF. The CDR3 DNA reads TGTGCCAGCAGTGAAGATTATAGCAATCAGCCCCAGCATTTT.

V and J are TRBV18 and TRBJ1-1; D not certain. The CDR3 is made up of 16 amino acids. From germline, CDR1 is KGHSH and CDR2 LQKENI. The V and J ends lost 0 bases and 1 base respectively, with 12 bases between them. CDR3 in DNA: TGTGCCAGCTCACCACCGTCGGGTCTTCGGAACACTGAAGCTTTCTTT. It is translated as CASSPPSGLRNTEAFF.

This clonotype was observed many times. The chain uses TRBV11-2 and TRBJ2-5; 11 bases map to TRBD2. This CDR3 has 13 amino acids. Germline V gene sequence: CDR1 SGHAT, CDR2 FQNNGV. V dropped 7 bases and J dropped 5; count of bases not matched to a gene: 3. CDR3 DNA: TGTGCCAGCAACCCTAGCGGGAGGGAGACCCAGTACTTC. It yields the protein CASNPSGRETQYF.

This clonotype was found many times. The V call is TRBV20-1, the J call TRBJ1-1; D gene uncertain. Between the trimmed V and J ends, which lost 3 bases and 2 bases, there was a span of 10 bases. CDR3 length: 13 residues. CDR1 is DFQATT, CDR2 SNEGSKA, per germline (reference sequence). The CDR3 protein is CSASFRINTEAFF. As DNA, the CDR3 is TGCAGTGCTAGTTTTCGAATTAACACTGAAGCTTTCTTT.

The chain is built from TRBV27 and TRBJ1-1, with D hard to call. V was shortened by 4 bases and J by 4 bases, with 13 bases between the two germline ends. CDR1 and CDR2 from the germline V gene are MNHEY and SMNVEV (reference sequence). This CDR3 spans 14 amino acids. The CDR3 region is CASSSLWRATEAFF. In DNA, the CDR3 is TGTGCCAGCAGTTCTCTCTGGCGAGCCACTGAAGCTTTCTTT.

The chain has TRBV6-2 or TRBV6-3 and TRBJ1-1, with 8 nucleotides matching TRBD1. This CDR3 contains 19 residues. Germline CDR1 and CDR2: MNHEY and SVGEGT. Trimming at V came to 3 bases and at J to 1 base, leaving 16 bases not matched to a gene. For the CDR3, the DNA is TGTGCCAGCAGTTATCTCCCCTCTCGGACAGGGTGGAAGAACACTGAAGCTTTCTTT. It is translated as CASSYLPSRTGWKNTEAFF.